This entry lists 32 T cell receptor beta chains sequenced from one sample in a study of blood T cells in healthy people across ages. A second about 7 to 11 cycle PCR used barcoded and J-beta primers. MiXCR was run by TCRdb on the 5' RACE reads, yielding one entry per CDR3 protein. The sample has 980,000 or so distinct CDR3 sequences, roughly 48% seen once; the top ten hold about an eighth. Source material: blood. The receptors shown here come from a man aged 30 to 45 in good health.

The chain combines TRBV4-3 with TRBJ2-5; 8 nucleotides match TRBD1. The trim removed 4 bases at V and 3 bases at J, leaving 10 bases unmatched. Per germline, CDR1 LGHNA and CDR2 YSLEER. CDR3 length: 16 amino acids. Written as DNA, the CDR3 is TGCGCCAGCAGCCCGTTAGGACAGGGAGGTGAAGAGACCCAGTACTTC. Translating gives CASSPLGQGGEETQYF.

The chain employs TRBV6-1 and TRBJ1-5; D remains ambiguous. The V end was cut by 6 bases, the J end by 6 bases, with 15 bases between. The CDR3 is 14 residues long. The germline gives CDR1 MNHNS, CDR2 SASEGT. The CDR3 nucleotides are TGTGCCAGCAGCCTCGGACTTAAGGGTCAGCCCCAGCATTTT. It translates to CASSLGLKGQPQHF.

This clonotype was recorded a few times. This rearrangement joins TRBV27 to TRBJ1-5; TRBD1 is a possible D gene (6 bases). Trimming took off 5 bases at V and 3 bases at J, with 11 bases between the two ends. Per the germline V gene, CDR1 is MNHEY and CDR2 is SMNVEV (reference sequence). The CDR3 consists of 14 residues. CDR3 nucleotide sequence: TGTGCCAGCAGTGTAGGGGGGGTCAATCAGCCCCAGCATTTT. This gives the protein CASSVGGVNQPQHF.

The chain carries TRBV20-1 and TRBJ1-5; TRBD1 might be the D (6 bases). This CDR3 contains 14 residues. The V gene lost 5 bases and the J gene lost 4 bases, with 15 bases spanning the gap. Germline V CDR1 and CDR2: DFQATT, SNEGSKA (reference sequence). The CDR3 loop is CSALPNRVNQPQHF. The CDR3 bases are TGCAGTGCTCTCCCCAACAGGGTGAATCAGCCCCAGCATTTT.

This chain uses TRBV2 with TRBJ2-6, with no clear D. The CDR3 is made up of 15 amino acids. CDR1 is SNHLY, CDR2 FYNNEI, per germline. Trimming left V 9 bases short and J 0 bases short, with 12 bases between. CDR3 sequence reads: CARGSGLSGANVLTF. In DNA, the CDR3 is TGTGCCAGGGGATCAGGTCTCTCTGGGGCCAACGTCCTGACTTTC.

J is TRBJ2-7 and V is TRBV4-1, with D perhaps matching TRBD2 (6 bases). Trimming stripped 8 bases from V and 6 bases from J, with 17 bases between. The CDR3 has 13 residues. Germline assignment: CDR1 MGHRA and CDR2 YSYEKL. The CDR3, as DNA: TGCGCCAGCCGGGGGTCTACTTCGCGCGAGCAGTACTTC. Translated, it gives CASRGSTSREQYF.

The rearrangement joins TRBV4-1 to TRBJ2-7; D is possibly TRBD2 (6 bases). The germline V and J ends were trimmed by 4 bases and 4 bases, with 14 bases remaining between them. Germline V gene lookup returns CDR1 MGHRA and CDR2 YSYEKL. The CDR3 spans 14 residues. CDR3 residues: CASSLSPGDYEQYF. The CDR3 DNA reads TGCGCCAGCAGCCTCTCACCGGGGGATTACGAGCAGTACTTC.

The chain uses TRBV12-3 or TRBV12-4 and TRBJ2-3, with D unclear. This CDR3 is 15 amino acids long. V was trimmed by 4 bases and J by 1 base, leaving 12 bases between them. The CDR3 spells CASSSHIVCTDTQYF. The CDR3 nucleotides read TGTGCCAGCAGTTCGCACATAGTCTGCACAGATACGCAGTATTTT.

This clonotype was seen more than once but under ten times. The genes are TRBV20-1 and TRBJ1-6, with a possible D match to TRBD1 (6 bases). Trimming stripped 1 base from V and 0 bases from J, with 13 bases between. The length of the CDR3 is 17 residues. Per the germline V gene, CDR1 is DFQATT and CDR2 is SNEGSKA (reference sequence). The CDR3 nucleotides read TGCAGTGCTAGAGGGGGGGCGGGGGACTCCTATAATTCACCCCTCCACTTT. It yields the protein CSARGGAGDSYNSPLHF.

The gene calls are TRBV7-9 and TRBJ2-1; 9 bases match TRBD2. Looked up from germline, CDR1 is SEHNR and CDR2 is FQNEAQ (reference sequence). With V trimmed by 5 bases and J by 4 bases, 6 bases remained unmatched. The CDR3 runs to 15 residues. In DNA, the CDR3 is TGTGCCAGCAGCAATAGCGGGGGAGGTTACAATGAGCAGTTCTTC. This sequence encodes CASSNSGGGYNEQFF.

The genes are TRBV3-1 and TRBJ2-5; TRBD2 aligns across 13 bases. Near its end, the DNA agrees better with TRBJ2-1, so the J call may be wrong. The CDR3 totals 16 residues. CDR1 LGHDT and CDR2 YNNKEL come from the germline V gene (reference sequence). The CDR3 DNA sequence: TGTGCCAGCTCACGACTAGCGGGGGGAGTTGGAGAGACCCAGTTCTTC. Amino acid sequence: CASSRLAGGVGETQFF.

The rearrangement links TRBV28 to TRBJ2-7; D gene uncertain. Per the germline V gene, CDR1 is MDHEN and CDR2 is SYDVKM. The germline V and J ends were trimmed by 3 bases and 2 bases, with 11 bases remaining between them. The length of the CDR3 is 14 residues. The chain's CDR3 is CASSFGKAAYEQYF. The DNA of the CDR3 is TGTGCCAGCAGTTTTGGTAAGGCAGCCTACGAGCAGTACTTC.

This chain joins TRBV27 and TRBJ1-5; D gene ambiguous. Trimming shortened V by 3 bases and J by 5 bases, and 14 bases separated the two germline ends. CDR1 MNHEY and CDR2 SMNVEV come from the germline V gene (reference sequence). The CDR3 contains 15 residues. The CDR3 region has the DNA TGTGCCAGCAGTTTTTACAGTGGACCGGATCAGCCCCAGCATTTT. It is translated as CASSFYSGPDQPQHF.

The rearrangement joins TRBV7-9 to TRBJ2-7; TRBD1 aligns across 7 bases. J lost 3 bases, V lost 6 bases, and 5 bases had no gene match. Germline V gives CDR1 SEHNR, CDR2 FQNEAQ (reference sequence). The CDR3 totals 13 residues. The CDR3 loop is CASSDRELYEQYF. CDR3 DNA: TGTGCCAGCAGTGACAGGGAGCTCTACGAGCAGTACTTC.

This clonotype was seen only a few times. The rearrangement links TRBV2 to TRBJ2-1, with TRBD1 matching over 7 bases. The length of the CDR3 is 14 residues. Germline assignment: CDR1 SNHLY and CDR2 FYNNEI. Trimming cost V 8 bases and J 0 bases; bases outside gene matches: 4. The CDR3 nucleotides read TGTGCCAGCTTCCCAGGGGGCTCCTACAATGAGCAGTTCTTC. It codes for CASFPGGSYNEQFF.

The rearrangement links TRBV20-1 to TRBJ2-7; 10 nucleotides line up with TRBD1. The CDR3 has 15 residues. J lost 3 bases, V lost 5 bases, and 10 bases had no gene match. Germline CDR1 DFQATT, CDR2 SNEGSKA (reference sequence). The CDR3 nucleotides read TGCAGTGCTGTATACCGGGACAGGGGAAACTACGAGCAGTACTTC. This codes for CSAVYRDRGNYEQYF.

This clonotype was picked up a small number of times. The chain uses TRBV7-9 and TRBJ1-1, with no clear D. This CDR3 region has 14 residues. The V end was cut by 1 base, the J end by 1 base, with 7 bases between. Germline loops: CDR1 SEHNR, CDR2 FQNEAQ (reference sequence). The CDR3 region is CASSLVSPNTEAFF. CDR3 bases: TGTGCCAGCAGCTTAGTGTCTCCGAACACTGAAGCTTTCTTT. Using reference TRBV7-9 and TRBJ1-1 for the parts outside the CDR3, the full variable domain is DTGVSQNPRHKITKRGQNVTFRCDPISEHNRLYWYRQTLGQGPEFLTYFQNEAQLEKSRLLSDRFSAERPKGSFSTLEIQRTEQGDSAMYLCASSLVSPNTEAFFGQGTRLTVV.

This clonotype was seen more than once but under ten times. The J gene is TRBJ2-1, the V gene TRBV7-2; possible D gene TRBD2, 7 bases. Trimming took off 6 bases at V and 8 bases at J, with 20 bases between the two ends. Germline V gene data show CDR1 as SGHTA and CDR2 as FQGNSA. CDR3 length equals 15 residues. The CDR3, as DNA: TGTGCCAGCAGGGTTATTTCGGGGGGCGCCCATGAGCAGTTCTTC. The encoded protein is CASRVISGGAHEQFF.

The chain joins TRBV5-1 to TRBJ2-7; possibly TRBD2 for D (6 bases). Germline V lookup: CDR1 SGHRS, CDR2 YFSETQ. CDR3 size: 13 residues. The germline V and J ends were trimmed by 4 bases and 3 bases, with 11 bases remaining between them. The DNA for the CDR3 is TGCGCCAGCAGCCCCGGGACTTTCTACGAGCAGTACTTC. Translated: CASSPGTFYEQYF.

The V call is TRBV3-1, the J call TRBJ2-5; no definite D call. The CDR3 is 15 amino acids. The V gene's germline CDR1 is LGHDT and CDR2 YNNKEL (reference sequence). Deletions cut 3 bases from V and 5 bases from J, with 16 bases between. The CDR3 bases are TGTGCCAGCAGCCAGAGTGTTGGGCTCCAGGAGACCCAGTACTTC. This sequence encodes CASSQSVGLQETQYF.

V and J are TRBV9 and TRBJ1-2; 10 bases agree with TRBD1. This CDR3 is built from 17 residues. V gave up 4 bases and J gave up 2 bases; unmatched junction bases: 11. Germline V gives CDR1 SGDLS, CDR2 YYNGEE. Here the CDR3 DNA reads TGTGCCAGCAGCCCTACCCGGGACAGGGGCGCGAACTATGGCTACACCTTC. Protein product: CASSPTRDRGANYGYTF.

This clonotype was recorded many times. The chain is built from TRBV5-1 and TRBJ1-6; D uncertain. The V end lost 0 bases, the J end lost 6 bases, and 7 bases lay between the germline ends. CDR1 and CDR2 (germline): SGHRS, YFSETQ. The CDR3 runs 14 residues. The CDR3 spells CASSLDTSNSPLHF. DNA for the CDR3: TGCGCCAGCAGCTTGGATACCAGTAATTCACCCCTCCACTTT. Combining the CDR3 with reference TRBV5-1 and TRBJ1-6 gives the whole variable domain KAGVTQTPRYLIKTRGQQVTLSCSPISGHRSVSWYQQTPGQGLQFLFEYFSETQRNKGNFPGRFSGRQFSNSRSEMNVSTLELGDSALYLCASSLDTSNSPLHFGNGTRLTVT.

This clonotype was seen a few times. The CDR3: CASSPEGAGGLYEQYF. The CDR3 DNA reads TGTGCCAGCAGCCCAGAAGGGGCGGGGGGTTTATACGAGCAGTACTTC. The V call is TRBV7-2, the J call TRBJ2-7, with TRBD2 matching over 8 bases. CDR1 and CDR2 (germline): SGHTA, FQGNSA. The CDR3 has 16 amino acids. V lost 5 bases to trimming and J lost 4 bases; unmatched junction nucleotides: 13.

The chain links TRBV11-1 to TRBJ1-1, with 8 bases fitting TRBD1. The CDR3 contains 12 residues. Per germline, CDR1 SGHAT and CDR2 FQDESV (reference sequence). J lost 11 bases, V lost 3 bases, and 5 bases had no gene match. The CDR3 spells CASSLRTGRAFF. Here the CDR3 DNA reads TGTGCCAGCAGCTTGAGGACAGGGCGGGCTTTCTTT.

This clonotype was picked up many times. CDR3 sequence: CASNGQNYEQYF. The DNA for the CDR3 is TGCGCCAGCAACGGACAGAACTACGAGCAGTACTTC. The J gene is TRBJ2-7, the V gene TRBV10-2, with D possibly being TRBD1 (6 bases). Per germline, CDR1 WSHSY and CDR2 SAAADI. The CDR3 loop spans 12 amino acids. V was clipped by 7 bases and J by 3 bases, with 10 bases between them.

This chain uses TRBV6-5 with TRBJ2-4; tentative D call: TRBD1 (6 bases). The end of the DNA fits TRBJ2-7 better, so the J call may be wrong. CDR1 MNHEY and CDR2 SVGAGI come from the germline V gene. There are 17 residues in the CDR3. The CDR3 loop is CASSYSWRRTAHYEQYF. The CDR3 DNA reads TGTGCCAGCAGTTACTCGTGGCGAAGGACAGCGCACTACGAGCAGTACTTC.

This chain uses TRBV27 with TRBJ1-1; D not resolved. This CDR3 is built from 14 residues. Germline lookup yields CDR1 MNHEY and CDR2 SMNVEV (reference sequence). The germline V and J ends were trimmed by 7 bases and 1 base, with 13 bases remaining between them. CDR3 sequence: CASNSADWNTEAFF. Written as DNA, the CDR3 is TGTGCCAGCAATAGCGCAGACTGGAACACTGAAGCTTTCTTT.

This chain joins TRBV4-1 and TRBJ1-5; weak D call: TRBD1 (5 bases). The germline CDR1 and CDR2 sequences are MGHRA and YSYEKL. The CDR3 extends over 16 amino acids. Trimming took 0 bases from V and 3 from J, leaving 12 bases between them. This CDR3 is CASSQEGPGINQPQHF. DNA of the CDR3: TGCGCCAGCAGCCAAGAGGGCCCAGGGATCAATCAGCCCCAGCATTTT.

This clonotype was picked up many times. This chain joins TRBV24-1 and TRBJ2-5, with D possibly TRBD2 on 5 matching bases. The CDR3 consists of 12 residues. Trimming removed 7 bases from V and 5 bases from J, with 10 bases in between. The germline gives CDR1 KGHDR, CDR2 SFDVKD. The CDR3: CATRGSKETQYF. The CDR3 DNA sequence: TGTGCCACCAGGGGGAGTAAGGAGACCCAGTACTTC.

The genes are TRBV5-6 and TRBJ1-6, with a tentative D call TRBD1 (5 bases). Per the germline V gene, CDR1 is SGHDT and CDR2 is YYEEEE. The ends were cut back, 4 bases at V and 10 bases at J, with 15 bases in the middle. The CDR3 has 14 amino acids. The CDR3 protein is CASSGDSSGSPLHF. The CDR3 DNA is TGTGCCAGCAGCGGGGACTCGTCCGGCTCACCCCTCCACTTT.

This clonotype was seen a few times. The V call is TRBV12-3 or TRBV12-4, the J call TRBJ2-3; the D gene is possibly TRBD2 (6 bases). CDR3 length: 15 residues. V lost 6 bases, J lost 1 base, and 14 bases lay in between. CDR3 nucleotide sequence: TGTGCCAGCAGGATCGGGGACTTTCGCACAGATACGCAGTATTTT. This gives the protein CASRIGDFRTDTQYF.

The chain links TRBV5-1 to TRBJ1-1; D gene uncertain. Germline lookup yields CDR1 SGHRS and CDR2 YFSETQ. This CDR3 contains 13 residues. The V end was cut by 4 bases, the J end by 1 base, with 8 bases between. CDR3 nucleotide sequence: TGCGCCAGCAGCGTGGACGCGAACACTGAAGCTTTCTTT. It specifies CASSVDANTEAFF.